This T cell receptor beta chain was found in a study of cytomegalovirus exposure and HLA in healthy donors (dated by TCRdb to about 2017). Regarding the complete study: In an earlier analysis of 450 to 750 of the donors, under 300 Gb of sequence data and 100 million or so unique TCR beta sequences from about 179 million T cells were reported. A later genetic analysis used genome-wide SNP genotypes for about 65% of the 666 donors, treating that subset as a discovery cohort. Every discovery cohort repertoire had been produced on one sequencing platform. Both class I and class II loci were covered by HLA typing, at four-digit resolution. Alongside the repertoire data, information on donor age, sex, ethnicity and CMV serostatus was compiled. Among the approximately 430 genotyped donors, approximately 81% belonged to the genetic ancestry cluster associated with self-reported Caucasian donors. The study combined high-throughput TCR immunosequencing, statistical association of individual TCRs with disease status, and machine learning to predict cytomegalovirus infection status. To study patterns of TCR occurrence, a later analysis re-analyzed previously published TCR beta repertoires from under 750 donors and added high-resolution HLA genotyping. The study profiled the T cell repertoires of 666 subjects by immunosequencing and related them to cytomegalovirus serostatus. In addition to the first cohort of 666 subjects, a separate validation cohort of 120 different subjects was used. Rather than using new phenotypic data, the later analysis identified candidate immune exposures from TCR beta sequences and from how often those sequences occurred across donors. Typing coverage differed by locus: A, B, C, DRB1 and DQB1 were typed in about 629-640 donors, DQA1 in 500 to 550, DPA1 in some 600, and DPB1 in 400 to 490. Roughly 5 DR-DQ haplotypes were handled as single units for association and clustering, since linkage in the cohort was strong. Among about 400 genotyped donors of the cohort, an average of around 250,000 unique TCR beta nucleotide sequences was sequenced per donor, of which about 19% were non-productive. An earlier analysis of nearly 600 of the donors applied high-throughput TCR beta sequencing to assess whether each TCR beta V gene segment acted as functional or pseudogenic. The aim of the study was to test whether cataloging public T cell receptors could identify signatures of past pathogen exposure. Approximately 310 gigabases of sequencing data and approximately 93 million unique TCR sequences were included in an early release covering under 650 HLA-typed donors.

What the work shows at the level of the full study, not this receptor alone: The classifier was reported to diagnose cytomegalovirus status with high specificity and sensitivity in both the original cohort and the validation cohort. In a later analysis, TCR association rates were found to vary across HLA loci, with the most associated TCRs seen for DRB1 alleles and the fewest for HLA-C alleles. In a later analysis, HLA-associated TCR beta chains showed more clonal expansion and lower generation probabilities than non-associated chains that were equally common. CMV serostatus was the only immune exposure information available for the cohort. Roughly uniform sequencing depth across donors was assumed in presence/absence analyses, although this assumption may not hold. A further reported finding was that TCR beta sequences accurately predicted the HLA-A and HLA-B alleles for most subjects in the first cohort. The cohort was sequenced for TCR beta chains only, and without alpha or paired-chain data the features that could be detected were limited. Three of the identified cytomegalovirus-associated TCR beta chains were confirmed in vitro to be specific for cytomegalovirus antigens. A group of highly shared sequence variants was considered likely to be a technical artifact of the sequencing pipeline. According to a later analysis, most CMV-associated TCR beta chains appeared to be HLA-restricted, and the HLA associations seemed to be driven largely by CMV exposure. Correlated functional status among segregating V segments might reflect linkage disequilibrium, but an unknown experimental factor could not be ruled out. V-gene and J-gene trimming of TCR beta chains was associated with a missense DCLRE1C variant in a later genetic analysis, and the association was replicated in an independent cohort. In a later analysis, several top co-occurrence clusters were reported to appear linked to parvovirus B19, influenza, CMV and Epstein-Barr virus. When HLA alleles, especially DR and DQ, strongly co-occurred, TCR associations were difficult to assign to individual alleles. The 87-base-pair reads could not distinguish some IMGT-functional V segments, including TRBV6-2 and TRBV6-3, so those segments were excluded. Because counts were too low, roughly 18 rarely observed V segments, including chromosome 9 orphons, were left out of the earlier analysis of roughly 600 of the donors. Because HLA typing was missing for some donors at each locus, association tests included only the typed subset. A later genetic analysis reported fewer N-insertions in productive TCRs among donors in an Asian-associated ancestry cluster than the roughly 700-donor mean. In an earlier analysis of around 600 of the donors, most TCR beta V segments were observed in productive rearrangements about 87% or about 30% of the time, broadly matching IMGT annotations. A later analysis associated 15,000 to 20,000 TCR beta sequences with specific HLA alleles at a false discovery rate of 0.05. The study listed 164 TCR beta chains as associated with cytomegalovirus. Most TCR sequences were observed very rarely across donors, whereas some public TCRs were present in many individuals. According to the authors, the approach could potentially be generalized to other disease states and immunological phenotypes.

With regard to this clone: Which antigen it targets is not known. Base qualities are not recorded, but no much larger clone differs from it by a single base.

The cohort comprised 666 healthy bone marrow donors. Cohort members were all nominally healthy when sampled, although unrecorded immune exposures were likely present. The donor was CMV seronegative and was included in the group of several hundred seronegative cohort members. A peripheral blood sample was provided by each donor, and peripheral blood mononuclear cells were used for TCR beta sequencing. Genomic DNA extraction from the blood cell samples was performed with the Qiagen DNeasy Blood Extraction Kit. From its cysteine to its phenylalanine, the CDR3 spans 18 amino acids. Only CDR3 DNA remains: 54 bases, in frame from the first base. V has 1 base trimmed and J has 4 bases trimmed; junction bases matching no gene number 15. Looking up the germline V gene (reference sequence) yields CDR1 GTSNPN and CDR2 SVGIG. Libraries were built with the immunoSEQ multiplex PCR assay. The multiplex PCR relied on a mix of 60 forward primers for TCR Vbeta segments and 13 reverse primers for TCR Jbeta segments. A multiplex PCR assay on genomic DNA amplified the CDR3 region of rearranged TCR beta genes. On the Illumina HiSeq System, the amplified TCR beta libraries were sequenced as 87-base-pair reads. As for how the authors treated the data: A later analysis tallied 75 million to 95 million unique TCR beta chains across the roughly 610 repertoires, and around 10 million of those chains were shared by two or more donors. A nearest-neighbor algorithm error-corrected the raw reads and collapsed the reads into unique sequences, merging closely related sequences to remove PCR and sequencing errors. To assign V, D and J gene segments, CDR3 sequences were aligned to IMGT reference sequences. For a sequence to be retained, at least a six-nucleotide match to both a V gene segment and a J gene segment was required. Rearrangements were classified as productive when the CDR3 lacked stop codons and remained in frame with V and J, and all other rearrangements were classified as non-productive. CDR3 was defined by IMGT convention, running from the second conserved V-encoded cysteine to the conserved J-encoded phenylalanine. Sequences without an unambiguous match to a single V gene segment were excluded from the earlier analysis of approximately 560 of the donors. An earlier analysis of fewer than 750 of the donors called V segments functional above 56.7% productive rearrangements and segregating when the between-donor standard deviation exceeded 5%. A statistical classification framework was developed to diagnose cytomegalovirus status using the catalog of TCR beta chain sequences. In a later analysis, TCR nucleotide sequences were compared against IMGT/GENE-DB human TR gene sequences so that V and J genes could be assigned. The TCRdist pipeline was used in a later analysis to assign CDR3 sequences and most-parsimonious VDJ recombination scenarios. In a later analysis, each TCR beta chain was defined by its CDR3 amino acid sequence together with its V-gene family, and reads without a unique V-gene family were excluded. A later analysis removed 500 to 600 highly shared, low-generation-probability nucleotide sequences to deal with suspected cross-contamination and a sequencing artifact. In a later analysis, a clonal expansion index for each public chain was calculated from normalized within-repertoire ranks of inferred template counts. A later analysis computed generation probabilities with a VDJ recombination model fitted to out-of-frame rearrangements, and checked the results against IGoR. Hypergeometric tests were used in a later analysis to score TCR-TCR, TCR-HLA and TCR-CMV co-occurrence, with a repertoire-size bias correction applied to the TCR pairs. False discovery rates were estimated in a later analysis by permuting HLA or CMV assignments 20 times. A later analysis grouped co-occurring TCRs with DBSCAN, adding TCRdist sequence similarity when clustering within HLA-allele-positive subsets. Repertoires with fewer than 30,000 or more than 120,000 public chains were left out of co-occurrence clustering, as were five repertoires with anomalous nucleotide sharing. TCRdb took over this immuneACCESS table, retaining in-frame rearrangements with V and J assigned. Such tables are incomplete; in checked studies, under half of the missing clones stem from an unresolved V gene, and the remainder is unexplained. V, J and clone size are taken as reported in that table, and D and trimming were inferred from the DNA itself. This sample is represented by about 140,000 clones; 60% to 80% of them were singletons. The ten largest clones add up to nearly 4% of the sample.

The sequence links TRBV30 to TRBJ2-5; the central 10 bases match TRBD2. What was sequenced was PBMCs. This sequence was found in a male donor in good health and CMV-seronegative. The DNA is as follows: TGTGCCTGGAGTGGGGGGGCTAGCGGGAGAGGAGGGGGAGAGACCCAGTACTTC. Its translation is CAWSGGASGRGGGETQYF.